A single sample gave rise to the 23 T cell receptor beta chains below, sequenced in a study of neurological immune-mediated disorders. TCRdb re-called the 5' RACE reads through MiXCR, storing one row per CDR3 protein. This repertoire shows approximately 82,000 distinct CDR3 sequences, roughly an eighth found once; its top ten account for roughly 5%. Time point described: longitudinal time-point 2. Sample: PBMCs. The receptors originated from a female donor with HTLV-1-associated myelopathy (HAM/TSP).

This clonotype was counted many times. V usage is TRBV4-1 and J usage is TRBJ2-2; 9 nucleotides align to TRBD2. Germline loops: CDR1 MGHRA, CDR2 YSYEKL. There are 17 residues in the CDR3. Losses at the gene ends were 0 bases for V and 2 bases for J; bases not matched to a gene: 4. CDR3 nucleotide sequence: TGCGCCAGCAGCCAAGATTTACTAGCGGGTAACACCGGGGAGCTGTTTTTT. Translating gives CASSQDLLAGNTGELFF.

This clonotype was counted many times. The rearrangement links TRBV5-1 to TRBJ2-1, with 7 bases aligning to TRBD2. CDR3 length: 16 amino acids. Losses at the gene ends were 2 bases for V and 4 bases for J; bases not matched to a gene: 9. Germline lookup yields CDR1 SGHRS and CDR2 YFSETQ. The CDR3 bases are TGCGCCAGCAGCTTAATGCCTAGCGGACGGTACAATGAGCAGTTCTTC. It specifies CASSLMPSGRYNEQFF. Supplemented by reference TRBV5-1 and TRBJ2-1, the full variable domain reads KAGVTQTPRYLIKTRGQQVTLSCSPISGHRSVSWYQQTPGQGLQFLFEYFSETQRNKGNFPGRFSGRQFSNSRSEMNVSTLELGDSALYLCASSLMPSGRYNEQFFGPGTRLTVL.

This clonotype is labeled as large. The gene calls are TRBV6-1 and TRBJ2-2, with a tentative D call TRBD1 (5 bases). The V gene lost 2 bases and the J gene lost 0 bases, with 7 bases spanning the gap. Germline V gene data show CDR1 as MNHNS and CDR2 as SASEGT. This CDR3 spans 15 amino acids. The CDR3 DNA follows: TGTGCCAGCAGTGAATGGGGCGCGAACACCGGGGAGCTGTTTTTT. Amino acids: CASSEWGANTGELFF.

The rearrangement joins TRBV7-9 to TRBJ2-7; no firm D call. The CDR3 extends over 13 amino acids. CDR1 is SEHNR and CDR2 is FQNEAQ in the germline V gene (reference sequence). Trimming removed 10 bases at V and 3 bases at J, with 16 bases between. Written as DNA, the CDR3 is TGTGCCACCCTACAAAAAAGGGACTACGAGCAGTACTTC. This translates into CATLQKRDYEQYF.

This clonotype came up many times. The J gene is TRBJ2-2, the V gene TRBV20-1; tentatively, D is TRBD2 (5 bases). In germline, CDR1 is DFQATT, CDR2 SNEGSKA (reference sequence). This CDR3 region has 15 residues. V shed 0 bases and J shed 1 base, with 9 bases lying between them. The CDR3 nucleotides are TGCAGTGCTAGAGATCATCGGGGGAACACCGGGGAGCTGTTTTTT. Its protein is CSARDHRGNTGELFF.

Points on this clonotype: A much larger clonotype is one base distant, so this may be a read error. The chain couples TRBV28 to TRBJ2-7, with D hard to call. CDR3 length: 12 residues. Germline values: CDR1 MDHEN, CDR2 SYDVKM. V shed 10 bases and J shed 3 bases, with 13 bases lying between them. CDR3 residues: CATEVRLYEQYF. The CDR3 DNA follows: TGTGCCACCGAGGTACGGCTCTACGAGCAGTACTTC. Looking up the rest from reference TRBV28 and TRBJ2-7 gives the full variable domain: DVKVTQSSRYLVKRTGEKVFLECVQDMDHENMFWYRQDPGLGLRLIYFSYDVKMKEKGDIPEGYSVSREKKERFSLILESASTNQTSMYLCATEVRLYEQYFGPGTRLTVT.

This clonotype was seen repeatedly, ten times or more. The CDR3 DNA is TGTGCCAGCAGCTCCATCGGGACAGGGGTCTACGAGCAGTACTTC. It codes for CASSSIGTGVYEQYF. The chain is built from TRBV11-2 and TRBJ2-7, with 10 nucleotides matching TRBD1. CDR1 SGHAT and CDR2 FQNNGV come from the germline V gene. The V and J ends lost 4 bases and 3 bases, in that order; junction bases with no gene match: 6. This CDR3 is built from 15 residues.

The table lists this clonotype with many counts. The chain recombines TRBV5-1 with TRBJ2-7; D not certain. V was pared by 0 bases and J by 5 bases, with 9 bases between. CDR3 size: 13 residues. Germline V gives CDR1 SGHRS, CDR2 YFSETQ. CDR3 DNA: TGCGCCAGCAGCTTGGCAACCGTGGACGAGCAGTACTTC. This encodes CASSLATVDEQYF. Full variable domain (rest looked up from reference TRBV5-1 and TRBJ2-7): KAGVTQTPRYLIKTRGQQVTLSCSPISGHRSVSWYQQTPGQGLQFLFEYFSETQRNKGNFPGRFSGRQFSNSRSEMNVSTLELGDSALYLCASSLATVDEQYFGPGTRLTVT.

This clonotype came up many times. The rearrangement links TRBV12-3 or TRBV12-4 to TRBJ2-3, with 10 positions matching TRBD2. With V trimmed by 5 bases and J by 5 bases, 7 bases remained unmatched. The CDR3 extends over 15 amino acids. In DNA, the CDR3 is TGTGCCAGCAGTCTTATAGCGGGGGGCGAAGATACGCAGTATTTT. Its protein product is CASSLIAGGEDTQYF.

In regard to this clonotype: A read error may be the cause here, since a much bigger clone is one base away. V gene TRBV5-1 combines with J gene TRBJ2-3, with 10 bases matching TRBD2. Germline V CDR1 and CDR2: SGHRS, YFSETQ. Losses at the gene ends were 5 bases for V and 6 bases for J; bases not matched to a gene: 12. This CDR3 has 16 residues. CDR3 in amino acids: CASRSAGSGGADTQYF. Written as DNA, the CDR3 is TGCGCCAGCAGATCCGCGGGCAGCGGGGGGGCTGATACGCAGTATTTT.

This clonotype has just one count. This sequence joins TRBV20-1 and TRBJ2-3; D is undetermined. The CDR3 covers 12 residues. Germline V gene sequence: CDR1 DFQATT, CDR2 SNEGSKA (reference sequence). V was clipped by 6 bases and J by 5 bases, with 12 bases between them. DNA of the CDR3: TGCAGTGCGCCAGCGAACATAGATACGCAGTATTTT. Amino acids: CSAPANIDTQYF.

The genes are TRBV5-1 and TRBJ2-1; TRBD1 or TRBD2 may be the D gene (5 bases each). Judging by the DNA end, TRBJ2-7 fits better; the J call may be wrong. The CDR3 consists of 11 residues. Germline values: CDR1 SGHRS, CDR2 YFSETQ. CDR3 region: CASSRGNEQYF. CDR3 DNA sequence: TGCGCCAGCAGCCGGGGCAATGAGCAGTACTTC.

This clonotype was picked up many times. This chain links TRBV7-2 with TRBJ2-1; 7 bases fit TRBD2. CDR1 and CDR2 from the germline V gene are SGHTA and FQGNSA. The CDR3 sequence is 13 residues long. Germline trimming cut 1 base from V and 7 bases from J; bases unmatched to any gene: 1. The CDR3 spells CASSLGGGNEQFF. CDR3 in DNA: TGTGCCAGCAGCTTAGGCGGGGGTAATGAGCAGTTCTTC.

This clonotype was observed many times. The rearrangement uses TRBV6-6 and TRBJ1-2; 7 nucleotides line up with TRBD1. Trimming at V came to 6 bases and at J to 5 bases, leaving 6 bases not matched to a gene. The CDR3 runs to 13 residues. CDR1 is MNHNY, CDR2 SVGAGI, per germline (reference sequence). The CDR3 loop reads CASSGDSQYGYTF. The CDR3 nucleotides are TGTGCCAGCAGCGGGGACAGCCAGTATGGCTACACCTTC.

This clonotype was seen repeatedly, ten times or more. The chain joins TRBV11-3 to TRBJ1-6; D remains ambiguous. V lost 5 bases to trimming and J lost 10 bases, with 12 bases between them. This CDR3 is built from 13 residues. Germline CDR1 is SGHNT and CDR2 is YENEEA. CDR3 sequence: CASSAGSGSPLHF. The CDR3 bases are TGTGCCAGCAGCGCGGGGAGCGGATCACCCCTCCACTTT.

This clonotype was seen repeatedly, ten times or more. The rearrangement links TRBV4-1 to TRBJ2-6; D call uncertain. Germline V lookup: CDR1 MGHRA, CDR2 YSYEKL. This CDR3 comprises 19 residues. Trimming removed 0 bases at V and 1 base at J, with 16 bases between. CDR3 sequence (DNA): TGCGCCAGCAGCCAAGATGGGCCTGACACCATGTCTGGGGCCAACGTCCTGACTTTC. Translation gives CASSQDGPDTMSGANVLTF.

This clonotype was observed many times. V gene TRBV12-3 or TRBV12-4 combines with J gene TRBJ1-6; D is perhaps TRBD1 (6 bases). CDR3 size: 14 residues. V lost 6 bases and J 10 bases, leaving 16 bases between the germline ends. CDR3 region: CASSGPGARSPLHF. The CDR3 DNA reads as TGTGCCAGCAGCGGCCCGGGGGCCCGGTCACCCCTCCACTTT.

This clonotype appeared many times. The DNA of the CDR3 is TGTGCCAGTCGAAAGGGGGGGGCCCGGAATGAGCAGTTCTTC. Amino acids: CASRKGGARNEQFF. V and J are TRBV6-5 and TRBJ2-1; D is possibly TRBD2 (7 bases). This CDR3 is built from 14 residues. Germline CDR1 is MNHEY and CDR2 is SVGAGI. Trimming shortened V by 9 bases and J by 7 bases, and 19 bases separated the two germline ends.

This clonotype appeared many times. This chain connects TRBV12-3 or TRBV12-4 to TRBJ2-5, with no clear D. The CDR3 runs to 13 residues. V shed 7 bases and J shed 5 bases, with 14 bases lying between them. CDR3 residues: CASTETGRETQYF. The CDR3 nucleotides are TGTGCCAGCACCGAGACTGGCCGGGAGACCCAGTACTTC.

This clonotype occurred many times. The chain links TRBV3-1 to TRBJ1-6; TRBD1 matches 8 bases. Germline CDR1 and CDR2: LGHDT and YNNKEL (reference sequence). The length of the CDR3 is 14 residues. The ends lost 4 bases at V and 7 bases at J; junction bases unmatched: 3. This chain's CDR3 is CASSLDRGNSPLHF. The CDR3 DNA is TGTGCCAGCAGCCTTGACAGGGGAAATTCACCCCTCCACTTT.

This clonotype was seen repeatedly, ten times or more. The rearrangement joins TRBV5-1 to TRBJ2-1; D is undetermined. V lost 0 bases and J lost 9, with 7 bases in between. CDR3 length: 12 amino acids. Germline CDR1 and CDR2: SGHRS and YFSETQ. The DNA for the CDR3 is TGCGCCAGCAGCTTGGAAGGTCTTGAGCAGTTCTTC. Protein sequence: CASSLEGLEQFF.

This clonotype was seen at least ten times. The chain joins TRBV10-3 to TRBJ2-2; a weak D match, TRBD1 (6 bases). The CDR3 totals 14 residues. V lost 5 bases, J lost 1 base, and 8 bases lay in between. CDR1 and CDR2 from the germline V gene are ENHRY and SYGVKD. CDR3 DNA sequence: TGTGCCATCAGTAAGACAGGGAACACCGGGGAGCTGTTTTTT. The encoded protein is CAISKTGNTGELFF.

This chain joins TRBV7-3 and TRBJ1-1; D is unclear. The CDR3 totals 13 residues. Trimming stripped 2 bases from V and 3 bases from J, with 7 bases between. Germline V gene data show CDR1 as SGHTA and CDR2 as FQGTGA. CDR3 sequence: CASSLSWDTEAFF. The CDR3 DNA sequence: TGTGCCAGCAGCTTATCGTGGGACACTGAAGCTTTCTTT.